The entry below describes one T cell receptor (beta chain). Its antigen remains unidentified. Per-base qualities were not stored, and no clone one base away is much larger. This sample stems from a study of neoadjuvant nivolumab and ipilimumab in lung cancer (dated by TCRdb to 2018 to 2021). For the study in its entirety: Intravenous nivolumab was dosed at 3 mg/kg on days 1, 15 and 29, and in the combination arm ipilimumab 1 mg/kg was added on day 1 only. The primary trial endpoint was the major pathologic response (MPR) rate in the intention-to-treat population in each study arm. A total of roughly 45 patients with operable NSCLC were treated in the trial, with 23 randomized to nivolumab monotherapy and some 20 randomized to nivolumab plus ipilimumab. TCR repertoires in pretherapy (baseline) peripheral blood were compared with TCR repertoires in tumors resected at surgery after neoadjuvant immune checkpoint blockade. Matched pretherapy and resected tumor pairs were analyzed from seven patients, of whom four had been treated with nivolumab and three with nivolumab plus ipilimumab.

The research as a whole found: TCR richness in pretherapy blood showed a positive correlation with richness in tumors resected after neoadjuvant therapy (Spearman R of about 0.83). TCR sequencing was performed in a small number of samples. No significant correlation was found between TCR clonality and pathologic tumor regression, and only one major-pathologic-response sample was available for the clonality analysis. Greater TCR richness and clonality were observed in resected tumors than in tumor-adjacent uninvolved lung, and increases were observed in more dual-therapy-treated tumors. From pretherapy to surgery, tumor T-cell richness and clonality went up in three of three dual-therapy tumors, versus only two of four nivolumab-treated tumors.

The library was built by means of the immunoSEQ multiplex PCR assay. On the study's bioinformatics: Repertoires were summarized in terms of richness and clonality, and significantly expanded and contracted clones between pre- and post-therapy samples were identified. TCRdb mirrors the immuneACCESS table, restricted to in-frame sequences. Some clones are absent from its copies; in checked studies, under half trace to an unresolved V gene, and the reason for the others is unknown. That table is the source of V, J and clone size, and D and trimming were worked out from the DNA. In all, the sample holds approximately 29,000 clones, and approximately 86% of those were seen once. Over 4.5% of the sample lies in the top ten. The sample's time point label, decoded: at surgical resection after neoadjuvant nivolumab +/- ipilimumab. Samples were obtained from the phase 2 randomized NEOSTAR trial, in which neoadjuvant nivolumab or nivolumab plus ipilimumab followed by surgery was tested in operable NSCLC.

The germline V gene (reference sequence) specifies LNHDA as CDR1 and SQIVND as CDR2. Trimming takes 6 bases off V and 2 bases off J; junction bases not matched to a gene: 7. The CDR3, cysteine through phenylalanine, is 14 amino acids long. The kept DNA is CDR3 alone, 42 bases in frame from the first base. The rearrangement joined TRBV19 to TRBJ2-7; the central 7 bases match TRBD1. This specimen consisted of tumor tissue, obtained after neoadjuvant nivolumab, alone or with ipilimumab, at or shortly before surgery. This TCR derives from an adult with non-small cell lung cancer. In nucleotides, the sequence is TGTGCCAGTAGCACGTCCGGGACAGCCTACGAGCAGTACTTC. Translated, this gives CASSTSGTAYEQYF.